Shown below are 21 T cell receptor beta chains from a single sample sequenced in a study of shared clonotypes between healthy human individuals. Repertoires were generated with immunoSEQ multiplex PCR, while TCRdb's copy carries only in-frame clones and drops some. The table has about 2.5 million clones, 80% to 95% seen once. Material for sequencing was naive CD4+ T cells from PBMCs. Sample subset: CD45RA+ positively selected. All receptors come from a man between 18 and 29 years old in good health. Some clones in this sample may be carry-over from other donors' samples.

CDR3: CASRPPLAASSYEQYF. CDR3 nucleotides: TGTGCCAGCAGACCTCCACTAGCGGCTAGCTCCTACGAGCAGTACTTC. J is TRBJ2-7 and V is TRBV28; 8 positions agree with TRBD2. From germline, CDR1 is MDHEN and CDR2 SYDVKM. With 6 bases clipped from V and 0 bases from J, the junction kept 10 bases outside the gene matches. The CDR3 sequence is 16 residues long.

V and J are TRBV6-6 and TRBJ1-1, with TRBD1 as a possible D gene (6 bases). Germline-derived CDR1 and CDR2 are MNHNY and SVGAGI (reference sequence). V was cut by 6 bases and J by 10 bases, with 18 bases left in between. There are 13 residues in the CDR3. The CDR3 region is CASRLGGAGAAFF. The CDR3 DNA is TGTGCCAGCAGATTGGGGGGGGCTGGGGCAGCTTTCTTT.

For the CDR3, the DNA is TGTGCCAGCAGTTTAATCAGGAAAGGCGGGAGCGCAGATACGCAGTATTTT. Protein sequence: CASSLIRKGGSADTQYF. The chain joins TRBV28 to TRBJ2-3; 7 nucleotides match TRBD2. This CDR3 spans 17 amino acids. The germline V gene has CDR1 MDHEN and CDR2 SYDVKM. V was pared by 2 bases and J by 4 bases, with 12 bases of the junction left unmatched.

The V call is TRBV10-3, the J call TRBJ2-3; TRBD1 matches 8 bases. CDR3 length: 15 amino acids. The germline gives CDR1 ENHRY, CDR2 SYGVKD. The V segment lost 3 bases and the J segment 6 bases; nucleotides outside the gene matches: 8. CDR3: CAISEPGGFWDTQYF. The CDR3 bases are TGTGCCATCAGTGAACCAGGGGGCTTCTGGGATACGCAGTATTTT.

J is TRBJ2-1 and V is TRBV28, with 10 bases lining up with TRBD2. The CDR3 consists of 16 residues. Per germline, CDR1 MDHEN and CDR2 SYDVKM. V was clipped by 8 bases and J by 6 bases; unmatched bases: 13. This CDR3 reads CASPSTRGLAPNEQFF. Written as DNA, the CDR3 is TGTGCCAGCCCTTCCACCCGGGGACTAGCGCCCAATGAGCAGTTCTTC.

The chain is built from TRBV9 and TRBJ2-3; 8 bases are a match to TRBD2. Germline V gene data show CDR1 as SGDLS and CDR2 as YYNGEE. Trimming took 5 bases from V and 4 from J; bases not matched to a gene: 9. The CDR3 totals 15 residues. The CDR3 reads CASSPRGGSPDTQYF. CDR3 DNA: TGTGCCAGCAGTCCCCGGGGGGGGAGCCCAGATACGCAGTATTTT.

The CDR3 DNA sequence: TGTGCCAGCATCGGGCAGGGTCCCTACGAGCAGTACTTC. Its protein is CASIGQGPYEQYF. This chain links TRBV6-1 with TRBJ2-7; weak D call: TRBD1 (5 bases). CDR1 MNHNS and CDR2 SASEGT come from the germline V gene. CDR3 length equals 13 residues. Trimming pared 7 bases from V and 2 bases from J, leaving 12 bases between.

The CDR3 coding sequence is TGCGCCAGCAGCGTAGGGTTAACTGGAACCGGGGAGCTGTTTTTT. Translated: CASSVGLTGTGELFF. The J gene is TRBJ2-2, the V gene TRBV5-1; D is unresolved. The CDR3 is 15 residues long. Trimming pared 4 bases from V and 5 bases from J, leaving 15 bases between. In germline, CDR1 is SGHRS, CDR2 YFSETQ.

The CDR3 is CASSPYIRSEKLFF. CDR3 DNA sequence: TGTGCCAGCAGCCCTTATATACGGTCCGAAAAACTGTTTTTT. V is TRBV11-2 and J is TRBJ1-4; D call uncertain. Germline assignment: CDR1 SGHAT and CDR2 FQNNGV. With 5 bases removed from V and 8 bases from J, the gap between germline ends came to 15 bases. CDR3 length: 14 amino acids.

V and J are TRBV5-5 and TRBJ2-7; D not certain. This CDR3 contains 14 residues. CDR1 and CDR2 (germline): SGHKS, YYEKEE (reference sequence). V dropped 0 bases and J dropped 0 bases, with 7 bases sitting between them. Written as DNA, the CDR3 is TGTGCCAGCAGCTTGGGGTCTCACTCCTACGAGCAGTACTTC. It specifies CASSLGSHSYEQYF.

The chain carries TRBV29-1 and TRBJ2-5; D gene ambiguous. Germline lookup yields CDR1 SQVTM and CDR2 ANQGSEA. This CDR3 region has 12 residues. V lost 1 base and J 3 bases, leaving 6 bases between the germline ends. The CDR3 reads CSVEGRKETQYF. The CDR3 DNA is TGCAGCGTTGAAGGCAGAAAAGAGACCCAGTACTTC.

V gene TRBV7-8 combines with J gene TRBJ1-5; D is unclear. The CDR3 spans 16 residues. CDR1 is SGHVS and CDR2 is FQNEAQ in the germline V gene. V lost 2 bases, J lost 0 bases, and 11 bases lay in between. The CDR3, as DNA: TGTGCCAGCAGCTTAACAGTATCGCATAGCAATCAGCCCCAGCATTTT. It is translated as CASSLTVSHSNQPQHF.

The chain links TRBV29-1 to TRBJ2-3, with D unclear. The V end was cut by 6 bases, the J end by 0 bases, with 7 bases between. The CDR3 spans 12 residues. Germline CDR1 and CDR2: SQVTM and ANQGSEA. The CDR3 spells CSVASSTDTQYF. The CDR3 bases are TGCAGCGTCGCGTCTAGCACAGATACGCAGTATTTT.

CDR3 residues: CASSLVSSGSRDTQYF. Here the CDR3 DNA reads TGTGCCAGCAGCTTGGTGTCTAGCGGGAGCCGAGATACGCAGTATTTT. This chain uses TRBV5-6 with TRBJ2-3; 10 bases line up with TRBD2. Germline V gene sequence: CDR1 SGHDT, CDR2 YYEEEE. This CDR3 contains 16 residues. With V trimmed by 0 bases and J by 5 bases, 6 bases remained unmatched.

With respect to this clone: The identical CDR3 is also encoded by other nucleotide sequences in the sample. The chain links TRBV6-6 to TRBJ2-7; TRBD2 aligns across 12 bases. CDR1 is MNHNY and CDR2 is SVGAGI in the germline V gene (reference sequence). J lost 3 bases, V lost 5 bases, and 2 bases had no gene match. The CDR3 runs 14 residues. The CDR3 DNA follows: TGTGCCAGCAGTAAGACTAGCGGGAGCTACGAGCAGTACTTC. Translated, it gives CASSKTSGSYEQYF.

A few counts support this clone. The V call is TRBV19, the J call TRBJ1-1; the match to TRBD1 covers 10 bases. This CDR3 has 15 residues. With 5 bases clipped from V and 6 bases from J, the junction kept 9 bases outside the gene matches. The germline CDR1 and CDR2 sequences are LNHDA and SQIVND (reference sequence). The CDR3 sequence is CASSFRDRGDSEAFF. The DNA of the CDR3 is TGTGCCAGTAGTTTCCGGGACAGGGGCGATTCTGAAGCTTTCTTT.

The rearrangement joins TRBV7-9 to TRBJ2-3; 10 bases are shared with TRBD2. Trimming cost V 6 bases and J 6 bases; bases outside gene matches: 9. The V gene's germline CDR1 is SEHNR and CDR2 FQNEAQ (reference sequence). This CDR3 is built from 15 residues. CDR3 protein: CASRQAGGPSDTQYF. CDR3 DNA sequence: TGTGCCAGCAGGCAAGCGGGAGGGCCCTCGGATACGCAGTATTTT.

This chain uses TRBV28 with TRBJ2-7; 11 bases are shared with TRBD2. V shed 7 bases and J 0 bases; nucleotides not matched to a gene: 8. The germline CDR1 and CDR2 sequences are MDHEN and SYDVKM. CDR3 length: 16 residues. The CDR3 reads CASIPLAGASSYEQYF. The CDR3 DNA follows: TGTGCCAGCATCCCACTAGCGGGGGCGAGCTCCTACGAGCAGTACTTC.

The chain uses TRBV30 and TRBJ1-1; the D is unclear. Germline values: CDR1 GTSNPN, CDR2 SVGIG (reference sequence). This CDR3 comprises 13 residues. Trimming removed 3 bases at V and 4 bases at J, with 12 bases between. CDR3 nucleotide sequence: TGTGCCTGGAGGGATACCCCCGCCACTGAAGCTTTCTTT. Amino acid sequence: CAWRDTPATEAFF.

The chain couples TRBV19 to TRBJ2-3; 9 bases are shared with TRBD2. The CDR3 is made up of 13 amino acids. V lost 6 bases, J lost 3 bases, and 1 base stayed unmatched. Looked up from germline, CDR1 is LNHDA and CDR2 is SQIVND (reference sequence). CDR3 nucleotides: TGTGCCAGTAGGCGGGAGGGAACAGATACGCAGTATTTT. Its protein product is CASRREGTDTQYF.

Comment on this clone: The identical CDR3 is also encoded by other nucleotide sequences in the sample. The CDR3 here is CASSYRGGNQPQHF. DNA of the CDR3: TGTGCCAGCAGTTACAGAGGCGGGAATCAGCCCCAGCATTTT. This chain joins TRBV6-5 and TRBJ1-5; D uncertain. Germline loops: CDR1 MNHEY, CDR2 SVGAGI. The CDR3 loop spans 14 amino acids. Trimming removed 2 bases from V and 4 bases from J, with 9 bases in between.